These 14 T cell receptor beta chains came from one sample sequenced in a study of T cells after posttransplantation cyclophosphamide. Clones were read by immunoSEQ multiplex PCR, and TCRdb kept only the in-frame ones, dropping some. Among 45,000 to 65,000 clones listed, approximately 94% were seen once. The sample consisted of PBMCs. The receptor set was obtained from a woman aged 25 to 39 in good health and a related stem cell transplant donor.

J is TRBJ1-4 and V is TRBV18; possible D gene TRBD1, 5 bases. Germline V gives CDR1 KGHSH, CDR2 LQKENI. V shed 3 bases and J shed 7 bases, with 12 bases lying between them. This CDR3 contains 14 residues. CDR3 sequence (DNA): TGTGCCAGCTCACCGCGCAGGGTGGGTGAAAAACTGTTTTTT. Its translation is CASSPRRVGEKLFF.

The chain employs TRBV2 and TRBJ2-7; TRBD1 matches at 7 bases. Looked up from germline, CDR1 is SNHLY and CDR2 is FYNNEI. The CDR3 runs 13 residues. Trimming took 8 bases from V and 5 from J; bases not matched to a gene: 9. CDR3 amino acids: CASGLGQVNEQYF. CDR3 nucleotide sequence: TGTGCCAGCGGACTCGGACAGGTGAACGAGCAGTACTTC.

This CDR3 is CASSSQGLWAFF. CDR3 bases: TGTGCCAGCAGCTCACAGGGGTTGTGGGCTTTCTTT. This chain connects TRBV7-9 to TRBJ1-1; 7 bases agree with TRBD1. Trimming at V came to 4 bases and at J to 11 bases, leaving 7 bases not matched to a gene. The length of the CDR3 is 12 residues. CDR1 and CDR2 from the germline V gene are SEHNR and FQNEAQ (reference sequence).

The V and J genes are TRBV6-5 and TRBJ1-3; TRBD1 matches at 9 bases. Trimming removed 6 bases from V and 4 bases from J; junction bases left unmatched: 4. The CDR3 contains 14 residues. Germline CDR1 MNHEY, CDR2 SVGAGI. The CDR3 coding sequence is TGTGCCAGCAGGCGGGGGACAGGGGGAAACACCATATATTTT. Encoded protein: CASRRGTGGNTIYF.

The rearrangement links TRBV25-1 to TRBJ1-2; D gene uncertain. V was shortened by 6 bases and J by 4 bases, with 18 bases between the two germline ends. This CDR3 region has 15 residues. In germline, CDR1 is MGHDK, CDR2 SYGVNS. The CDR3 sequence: CASRPSAAAAYGYTF. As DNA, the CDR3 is TGTGCCAGCAGGCCCTCGGCGGCAGCTGCCTATGGCTACACCTTC.

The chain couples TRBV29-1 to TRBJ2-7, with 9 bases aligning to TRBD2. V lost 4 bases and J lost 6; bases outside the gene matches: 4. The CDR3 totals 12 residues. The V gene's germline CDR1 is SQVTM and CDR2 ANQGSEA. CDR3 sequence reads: CSVGGLAVEQYF. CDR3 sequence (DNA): TGCAGCGTTGGGGGACTAGCCGTCGAGCAGTACTTC.

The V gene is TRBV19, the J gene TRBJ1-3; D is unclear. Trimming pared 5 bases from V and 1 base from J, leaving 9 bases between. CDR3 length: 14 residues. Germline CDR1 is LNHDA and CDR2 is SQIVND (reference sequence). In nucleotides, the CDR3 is TGTGCCAGTAGTCGAGGAGGGTCTGGAAACACCATATATTTT. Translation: CASSRGGSGNTIYF.

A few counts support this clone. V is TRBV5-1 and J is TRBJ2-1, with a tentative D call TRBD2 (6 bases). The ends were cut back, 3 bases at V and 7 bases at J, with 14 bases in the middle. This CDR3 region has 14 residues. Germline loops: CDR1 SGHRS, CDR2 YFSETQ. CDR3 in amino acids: CASSSIAGQNEQFF. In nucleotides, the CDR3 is TGCGCCAGCAGCTCAATCGCGGGGCAGAATGAGCAGTTCTTC.

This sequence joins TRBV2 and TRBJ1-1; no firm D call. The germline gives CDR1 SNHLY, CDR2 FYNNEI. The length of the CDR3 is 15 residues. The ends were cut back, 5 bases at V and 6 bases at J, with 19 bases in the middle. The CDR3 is CASSPSGFHLPEAFF. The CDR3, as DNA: TGTGCCAGCAGTCCGTCAGGATTTCATTTGCCTGAAGCTTTCTTT.

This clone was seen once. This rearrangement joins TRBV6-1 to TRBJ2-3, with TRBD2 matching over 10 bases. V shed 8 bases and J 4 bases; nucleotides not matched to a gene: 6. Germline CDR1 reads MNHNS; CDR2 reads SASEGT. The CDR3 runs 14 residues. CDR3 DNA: TGTGCCAGCGCCACTCTAGCGGGGGCAGATACGCAGTATTTT. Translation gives CASATLAGADTQYF.

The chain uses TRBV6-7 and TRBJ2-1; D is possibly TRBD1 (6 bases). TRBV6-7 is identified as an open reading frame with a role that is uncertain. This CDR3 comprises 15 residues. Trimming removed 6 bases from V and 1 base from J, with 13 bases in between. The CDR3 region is CASSPQGPSYNEQFF. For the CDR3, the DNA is TGTGCCAGCAGCCCACAGGGTCCGTCCTACAATGAGCAGTTCTTC.

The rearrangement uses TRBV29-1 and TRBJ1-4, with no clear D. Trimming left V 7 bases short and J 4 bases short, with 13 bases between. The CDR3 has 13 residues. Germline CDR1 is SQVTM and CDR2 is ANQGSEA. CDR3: CSAPDGSNEKLFF. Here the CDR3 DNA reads TGCAGCGCTCCGGATGGGAGTAATGAAAAACTGTTTTTT.

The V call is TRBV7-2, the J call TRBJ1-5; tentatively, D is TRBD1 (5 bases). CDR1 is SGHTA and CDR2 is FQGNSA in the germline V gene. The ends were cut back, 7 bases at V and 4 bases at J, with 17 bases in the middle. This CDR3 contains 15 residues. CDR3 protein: CASTTSGGVNQPQHF. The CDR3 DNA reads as TGTGCCAGCACCACCTCCGGGGGAGTGAATCAGCCCCAGCATTTT.

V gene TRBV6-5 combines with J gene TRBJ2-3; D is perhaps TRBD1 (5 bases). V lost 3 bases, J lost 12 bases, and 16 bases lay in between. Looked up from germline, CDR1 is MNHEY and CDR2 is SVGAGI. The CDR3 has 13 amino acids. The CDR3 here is CASSYSTGPTQYF. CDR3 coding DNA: TGTGCCAGCAGTTATTCAACAGGCCCCACTCAGTATTTT.